A single sample gave rise to the 26 T cell receptor beta chains below, sequenced in a study of blood T cell repertoires in COVID-19. Only in-frame clones appear in the TCRdb table, and some are missing; sequencing was by immunoSEQ multiplex PCR. The profile shows some 57,000 clones, around 86% of them singletons. The sequenced material came from peripheral blood. These receptors were collected from a human donor in a cohort sampled during active COVID-19.

The chain recombines TRBV6-5 with TRBJ2-1; TRBD1 matches 8 bases. The CDR3 is 15 residues long. From germline, CDR1 is MNHEY and CDR2 SVGAGI. Losses at the gene ends were 4 bases for V and 7 bases for J; bases not matched to a gene: 9. CDR3 loop: CASSSAGGLSNEQFF. In DNA form, the CDR3 reads TGTGCCAGCAGTTCGGCAGGGGGCCTGTCGAATGAGCAGTTCTTC.

This clone was observed a few times. V and J are TRBV7-7 and TRBJ2-2; possible D gene TRBD1, 6 bases. This CDR3 has 14 residues. Germline CDR1 SSHAT, CDR2 FNYEAQ (reference sequence). The CDR3 nucleotides read TGTGCTATCAGACGAGGGGGTGGCACCGGGGAGCTGTTTTTT. It codes for CAIRRGGGTGELFF. Variable domain in full (rest from reference TRBV7-7 and TRBJ2-2): GAGVSQSPRYKVTKRGQDVTLRCDPISSHATLYWYQQALGQGPEFLTYFNYEAQPDKSGLPSDRFSAERPEGSISTLTIQRTEQRDSAMYRCAIRRGGGTGELFFGEGSRLTVL.

About this clone: Other DNA sequences of this sample code for an identical CDR3. The chain has TRBV9 and TRBJ1-3, with 7 bases lining up with TRBD1. The J segment lost 4 bases and the V segment lost 3 bases, leaving 4 bases of the junction unmatched. Germline V lookup: CDR1 SGDLS, CDR2 YYNGEE. CDR3 length: 14 amino acids. The CDR3 sequence: CASSATGSGNTIYF. The CDR3 DNA follows: TGTGCCAGCAGCGCGACAGGGTCAGGAAACACCATATATTTT. Using reference TRBV9 and TRBJ1-3 for the parts outside the CDR3, the full variable domain is DSGVTQTPKHLITATGQRVTLRCSPRSGDLSVYWYQQSLDQGLQFLIQYYNGEERAKGNILERFSAQQFPDLHSELNLSSLELGDSALYFCASSATGSGNTIYFGEGSWLTVV.

The chain combines TRBV28 with TRBJ1-4; the D gene is possibly TRBD1 (6 bases). CDR3 length: 14 residues. V was trimmed by 3 bases and J by 8 bases, leaving 13 bases between them. Germline CDR1 reads MDHEN; CDR2 reads SYDVKM. DNA for the CDR3: TGTGCCAGCAGTTTGAGGGGGAAGTGGGAAAAACTGTTTTTT. Protein product: CASSLRGKWEKLFF.

V is TRBV3-1 (or the pseudogene TRBV3-2) and J is TRBJ2-7, with 12 bases matching TRBD2. After removal of 1 base from V and 4 bases from J, the junction contained 14 bases not matched to a gene. The CDR3 runs 19 residues. Germline loops: CDR1 LGHDT, CDR2 YNNKEL (reference sequence). CDR3 in amino acids: CASSQVRRLAGGRPYEQYF. As DNA, the CDR3 is TGTGCCAGCAGCCAAGTTAGGCGTCTAGCGGGAGGGAGACCATACGAGCAGTACTTC.

V usage is TRBV12-1 and J usage is TRBJ2-3; the table's D call, TRBD2, was not checked against the DNA. TRBV12-1 corresponds to a pseudogene. The CDR3 covers 12 residues. This chain's CDR3 is CASSPSTDTQYF. CDR3 sequence (DNA): TGTGCCAGCAGCCCTAGCACAGATACGCAGTATTTT.

This sequence joins TRBV6-5 and TRBJ1-5; TRBD1 matches 7 bases. Unmatched junction bases numbered 4, after V lost 2 bases and J lost 3 bases. Germline lookup yields CDR1 MNHEY and CDR2 SVGAGI. CDR3 size: 15 residues. In DNA, the CDR3 is TGTGCCAGCAGTTACGGGACAGAGAACAATCAGCCCCAGCATTTT. Protein product: CASSYGTENNQPQHF.

The chain carries TRBV6-2 or TRBV6-3 and TRBJ1-1; tentatively, D is TRBD1 (6 bases). Trimming stripped 2 bases from V and 11 bases from J, with 12 bases between. Per the germline V gene, CDR1 is MNHEY and CDR2 is SVGEGT. The CDR3 has 12 amino acids. CDR3 loop: CASSYPGTRAFF. As DNA, the CDR3 is TGTGCCAGCAGTTACCCCGGGACACGGGCTTTCTTT.

The count of this clone is one. V gene TRBV6-5 combines with J gene TRBJ1-2; 7 nucleotides align to TRBD1. The CDR3 totals 14 residues. J lost 8 bases, V lost 6 bases, and 12 bases had no gene match. Germline V gene lookup returns CDR1 MNHEY and CDR2 SVGAGI. This CDR3 is CASRRDRAIEGYTF. Written as DNA, the CDR3 is TGTGCCAGCAGACGCGACAGGGCGATTGAAGGCTACACCTTC.

This clone appeared a few times. The chain carries TRBV4-1 and TRBJ2-7; maybe TRBD1 (6 bases). The V and J ends lost 6 bases and 3 bases respectively, with 9 bases between them. This CDR3 spans 12 amino acids. Germline CDR1 reads MGHRA; CDR2 reads YSYEKL. CDR3 bases: TGCGCCAGCAGTCCAGGGGACTACGAGCAGTACTTC. Protein: CASSPGDYEQYF.

The chain carries TRBV6-5 and TRBJ2-1, with a weak D call TRBD2 (6 bases). The CDR3 length is 14 residues. In germline, CDR1 is MNHEY, CDR2 SVGAGI. Trimming left V 6 bases short and J 4 bases short, with 13 bases between. The CDR3 region has the DNA TGTGCCAGCAGGAGCGGGTCGGATTACAATGAGCAGTTCTTC. This encodes CASRSGSDYNEQFF.

V and J are TRBV5-8 and TRBJ2-1; D possibly corresponds to TRBD1 (7 bases). Germline CDR1 reads SGHTS; CDR2 reads YDEGEE. The CDR3 covers 15 residues. The V end was cut by 3 bases, the J end by 8 bases, with 18 bases between. The CDR3 sequence: CASSSQGRWRDEQFF. The CDR3 nucleotides read TGTGCCAGCAGCTCACAGGGGAGGTGGAGGGATGAGCAGTTCTTC.

The V call is TRBV5-4, the J call TRBJ1-3; D remains unclear. Trimming took off 0 bases at V and 4 bases at J, with 11 bases between the two ends. CDR1 and CDR2 (germline): SGHNT, YYREEE (reference sequence). The CDR3 spans 15 residues. The DNA of the CDR3 is TGTGCCAGCAGCTTGGTAGGGAGTGGAGGAAACACCATATATTTT. It yields the protein CASSLVGSGGNTIYF.

CDR3 protein: CASSTPGVVNTEAFF. CDR3 nucleotides: TGTGCCAGCAGCACCCCAGGGGTGGTGAACACTGAAGCTTTCTTT. The rearrangement links TRBV5-4 to TRBJ1-1; possible D gene TRBD1, 6 bases. The germline CDR1 and CDR2 sequences are SGHNT and YYREEE (reference sequence). Trimming took off 4 bases at V and 0 bases at J, with 13 bases between the two ends. The length of the CDR3 is 15 residues.

J is TRBJ1-1 and V is TRBV11-2, with D possibly being TRBD1 (5 bases). The CDR3 runs 12 residues. Trimming left V 2 bases short and J 11 bases short, with 12 bases between. The V gene's germline CDR1 is SGHAT and CDR2 FQNNGV. The CDR3 here is CASSLSQGAAFF. Here the CDR3 DNA reads TGTGCCAGCAGCTTAAGCCAGGGCGCGGCTTTCTTT.

This sequence joins TRBV5-6 and TRBJ1-2, with D possibly being TRBD1 (5 bases). V lost 2 bases to trimming and J lost 8 bases, with 13 bases between them. CDR1 is SGHDT, CDR2 YYEEEE, per germline. CDR3 size: 13 residues. This chain's CDR3 is CASSLDGAGGYTF. The CDR3 DNA reads TGTGCCAGCAGCTTAGATGGGGCTGGAGGCTACACCTTC.

This chain joins TRBV28 and TRBJ2-2; D is ambiguous. This CDR3 has 11 amino acids. CDR1 and CDR2 from the germline V gene are MDHEN and SYDVKM. V gave up 4 bases and J gave up 6 bases, with 3 bases separating them. The DNA for the CDR3 is TGTGCCAGCAGTTCTCCCGGGGAGCTGTTTTTT. This sequence encodes CASSSPGELFF.

The chain is built from TRBV28 and TRBJ2-7; 13 nucleotides align to TRBD2. The germline CDR1 and CDR2 sequences are MDHEN and SYDVKM. V shed 6 bases, J shed 5 bases, and the junction held 10 bases outside the gene matches. This CDR3 has 16 residues. This CDR3 reads CASSGLAGVGFNEQYF. In DNA form, the CDR3 reads TGTGCCAGCAGCGGACTAGCGGGAGTCGGCTTTAACGAGCAGTACTTC.

The V and J genes are TRBV5-1 and TRBJ2-2; D is possibly TRBD2 (6 bases). Germline-derived CDR1 and CDR2 are SGHRS and YFSETQ. The V end was cut by 0 bases, the J end by 5 bases, with 11 bases between. This CDR3 is built from 15 residues. This CDR3 is CASSLVGGSTGELFF. The CDR3 DNA reads TGCGCCAGCAGCTTGGTGGGGGGTTCTACCGGGGAGCTGTTTTTT.

The chain is built from TRBV28 and TRBJ1-2; 8 nucleotides agree with TRBD1. This CDR3 is 14 amino acids long. Germline lookup yields CDR1 MDHEN and CDR2 SYDVKM. Trimming took 3 bases from V and 8 from J; bases not matched to a gene: 8. The CDR3 region has the DNA TGTGCCAGCAGTTTGACAGGACAGGGATGGGGCTACACCTTC. Its translation is CASSLTGQGWGYTF.

DNA for the CDR3: TGCGCCAGTCGCCGGGACAGTACTTCACGGGACAATCAGCCCCAGCATTTT. It is translated as CASRRDSTSRDNQPQHF. The gene calls are TRBV4-1 and TRBJ1-5; 7 bases map to TRBD1. With 9 bases clipped from V and 3 bases from J, the junction kept 17 bases outside the gene matches. This CDR3 comprises 17 residues. CDR1 is MGHRA, CDR2 YSYEKL, per germline.

V and J are TRBV9 and TRBJ2-1; D not certain. Per the germline V gene, CDR1 is SGDLS and CDR2 is YYNGEE. V lost 0 bases and J 0 bases, leaving 10 bases between the germline ends. This CDR3 region has 16 residues. The CDR3 here is CASSVDGELSYNEQFF. CDR3 sequence (DNA): TGTGCCAGCAGCGTAGATGGAGAGCTCTCCTACAATGAGCAGTTCTTC.

This clone has a handful of counts. The chain carries TRBV28 and TRBJ2-7; TRBD1 agrees at 10 bases. The germline V gene encodes CDR1 MDHEN and CDR2 SYDVKM. CDR3 length equals 14 residues. V lost 6 bases to trimming and J lost 5 bases; unmatched junction nucleotides: 7. CDR3 loop: CASRGQGRFDEQYF. The CDR3 nucleotides read TGTGCCAGCAGGGGACAGGGGAGGTTTGACGAGCAGTACTTC.

This clone was observed a handful of times. V gene TRBV10-3 combines with J gene TRBJ2-7; D gene uncertain. Germline CDR1 is ENHRY and CDR2 is SYGVKD. The CDR3 has 12 amino acids. Trimming left V 3 bases short and J 3 bases short, with 6 bases between. The CDR3 here is CAISEQSYEQYF. Here the CDR3 DNA reads TGTGCCATCAGTGAACAGAGCTACGAGCAGTACTTC.

For the CDR3, the DNA is TGTGCCAGCAGCCGAGGGAGTGAATACGAGCAGTACTTC. Encoded protein: CASSRGSEYEQYF. The chain links TRBV3-1 (or the pseudogene TRBV3-2) to TRBJ2-7, with TRBD2 as a possible D gene (5 bases). The CDR3 contains 13 residues. Germline assignment: CDR1 LGHDT and CDR2 YNNKEL (reference sequence). The germline V and J ends were trimmed by 4 bases and 4 bases, with 11 bases remaining between them.

V usage is TRBV19 and J usage is TRBJ2-2, with 8 bases lining up with TRBD1. Trimming took 5 bases from V and 1 from J; bases not matched to a gene: 3. Germline V CDR1 and CDR2: LNHDA, SQIVND (reference sequence). CDR3 length equals 15 residues. The CDR3 region has the DNA TGTGCCAGTAGTCTTACAGGGGGGAACACCGGGGAGCTGTTTTTT. It translates to CASSLTGGNTGELFF.